A selection of T cell receptor beta chains follows, all from one sample in a study of a mutant IDH1 vaccine in newly diagnosed glioma. Only in-frame clones appear in the TCRdb table, and some are missing; sequencing was by immunoSEQ multiplex PCR. This sample has just under 45,000 clones; approximately 90% occur once, and the top ten carry just under 4%. The antigens these receptors bind are not known. Here the sequenced sample was PBMCs, taken from a glioma patient whose treatment included an IDH1 peptide vaccine. The receptors originated from a man in his fifties or sixties with glioma. Both conserved end residues are part of each CDR3. Fields, in order: D gene, V gene, J gene, CDR3 protein. D genes are given only for firm matches.

d_call: .; v_call: TRBV9; j_call: TRBJ1-3; cdr3_aa: CASSVDAGNTIYF
d_call: .; v_call: TRBV27; j_call: TRBJ1-5; cdr3_aa: CASSLRGPNQPQHF
d_call: TRBD1; v_call: TRBV6-6; j_call: TRBJ1-3; cdr3_aa: CASNPTGRATGNTIYF
d_call: .; v_call: TRBV6-6; j_call: TRBJ2-7; cdr3_aa: CASSYGPRSSYEQYF
d_call: .; v_call: TRBV28; j_call: TRBJ1-1; cdr3_aa: CASSRTAMNTEAFF
d_call: .; v_call: TRBV9; j_call: TRBJ1-5; cdr3_aa: CASSVSPQADQPQHF
d_call: .; v_call: TRBV6-5; j_call: TRBJ1-5; cdr3_aa: CASNSGAGPQHF
d_call: .; v_call: TRBV5-4; j_call: TRBJ2-7; cdr3_aa: CASSLGTGIRAADEQYF
d_call: TRBD1; v_call: TRBV6-1; j_call: TRBJ1-1; cdr3_aa: CASDRGTEAFF
d_call: .; v_call: TRBV6-5; j_call: TRBJ2-7; cdr3_aa: CASSYDGHEQYF
d_call: .; v_call: TRBV5-1; j_call: TRBJ2-7; cdr3_aa: CASSLGTANSYEQYF
d_call: .; v_call: TRBV15; j_call: TRBJ2-7; cdr3_aa: CATSRGTEYEYEQYF
d_call: TRBD1; v_call: TRBV4-1; j_call: TRBJ2-7; cdr3_aa: CASKPGTGAYYEQYF
d_call: .; v_call: TRBV14; j_call: TRBJ2-7; cdr3_aa: CASSQERTGGDEQYF
d_call: .; v_call: TRBV7-6; j_call: TRBJ2-7; cdr3_aa: CASSSSPSYEQYF
d_call: .; v_call: TRBV5-4; j_call: TRBJ2-3; cdr3_aa: CASSMGGEGSDTQYF
d_call: .; v_call: TRBV30; j_call: TRBJ2-7; cdr3_aa: CAWSPRPHSYEQYF
d_call: .; v_call: TRBV6-5; j_call: TRBJ2-7; cdr3_aa: CASSPSGRGYEQYF
d_call: .; v_call: TRBV5-1; j_call: TRBJ2-7; cdr3_aa: CASSLADYLYEQYF
d_call: .; v_call: TRBV9; j_call: TRBJ2-2; cdr3_aa: CASRTLGTGELFF
d_call: TRBD1; v_call: TRBV29-1; j_call: TRBJ1-2; cdr3_aa: CSVTEGQGNRGYTF
d_call: .; v_call: TRBV7-9; j_call: TRBJ2-7; cdr3_aa: CASSPRTERNEQYF
d_call: TRBD1; v_call: TRBV27; j_call: TRBJ2-7; cdr3_aa: CASRDRGRYEQYF
d_call: .; v_call: TRBV18; j_call: TRBJ1-1; cdr3_aa: CASSPSEVGTEAFF
d_call: .; v_call: TRBV18; j_call: TRBJ2-7; cdr3_aa: CASSPPGVSYEQYF
d_call: TRBD1; v_call: TRBV4-2; j_call: TRBJ1-2; cdr3_aa: CASSPASGQDGYTF
d_call: .; v_call: TRBV4-3; j_call: TRBJ1-4; cdr3_aa: CASSVRITNEKLFF
d_call: .; v_call: TRBV19; j_call: TRBJ1-5; cdr3_aa: CASSLYGNQPQHF
d_call: .; v_call: TRBV5-1; j_call: TRBJ1-3; cdr3_aa: CASRSAATGNTIYF
d_call: .; v_call: TRBV2; j_call: TRBJ1-1; cdr3_aa: CASSYTGTGGEAFF
d_call: .; v_call: TRBV2; j_call: TRBJ2-2; cdr3_aa: CASSRRGFNTGELFF
d_call: .; v_call: TRBV28; j_call: TRBJ1-3; cdr3_aa: CASTLPRRGNTIYF
d_call: TRBD1; v_call: TRBV5-4; j_call: TRBJ2-5; cdr3_aa: CASSLDGLQGAWETQYF
d_call: .; v_call: TRBV27; j_call: TRBJ1-5; cdr3_aa: CASSFTASNQPQHF
d_call: TRBD2; v_call: TRBV30; j_call: TRBJ2-2; cdr3_aa: CAWSSLAGLSGELFF
d_call: TRBD2; v_call: TRBV27; j_call: TRBJ2-6; cdr3_aa: CASSWSSDGLAGGRSANVLTF
d_call: .; v_call: TRBV25-1; j_call: TRBJ1-4; cdr3_aa: CASSERTNEKLFF
d_call: .; v_call: TRBV5-6; j_call: TRBJ1-1; cdr3_aa: CASSFGFSGDSEAFF
d_call: .; v_call: TRBV19; j_call: TRBJ2-7; cdr3_aa: CASSIPNKEQYF
d_call: .; v_call: TRBV5-1; j_call: TRBJ2-7; cdr3_aa: CASRAGSLSDEQYF
d_call: TRBD1; v_call: TRBV4-1; j_call: TRBJ2-1; cdr3_aa: CASSQGTGVYNEQFF
d_call: TRBD1; v_call: TRBV5-1; j_call: TRBJ2-1; cdr3_aa: CASSGGQGPYNEQFF
d_call: .; v_call: TRBV7-2; j_call: TRBJ1-2; cdr3_aa: CASSLEQAPANYGYTF
d_call: TRBD1; v_call: TRBV29-1; j_call: TRBJ1-1; cdr3_aa: CSVDVTGDTEAFF
d_call: TRBD1; v_call: TRBV27; j_call: TRBJ2-7; cdr3_aa: CASRTGGRVHEQYF
d_call: .; v_call: TRBV6-4; j_call: TRBJ2-1; cdr3_aa: CASRAGTNNEQFF
d_call: TRBD2; v_call: TRBV6-5; j_call: TRBJ2-7; cdr3_aa: CASSYGTSVYEQYF
d_call: .; v_call: TRBV5-1; j_call: TRBJ2-3; cdr3_aa: CASSRSTDTQYF
d_call: .; v_call: TRBV19; j_call: TRBJ2-6; cdr3_aa: CASSIQAGANVLTF
d_call: .; v_call: TRBV1; j_call: TRBJ2-7; cdr3_aa: CTSSQGLAGRWEQYF
d_call: .; v_call: TRBV2; j_call: TRBJ1-5; cdr3_aa: CASSGTGRQPQHF